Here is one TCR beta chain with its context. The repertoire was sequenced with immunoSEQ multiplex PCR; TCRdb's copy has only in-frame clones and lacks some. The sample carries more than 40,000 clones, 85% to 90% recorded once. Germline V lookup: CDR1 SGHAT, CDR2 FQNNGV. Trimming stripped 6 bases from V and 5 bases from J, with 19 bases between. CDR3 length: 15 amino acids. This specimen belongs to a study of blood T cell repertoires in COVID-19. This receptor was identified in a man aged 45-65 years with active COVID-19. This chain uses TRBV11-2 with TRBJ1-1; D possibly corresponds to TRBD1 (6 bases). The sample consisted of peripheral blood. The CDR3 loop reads CASRSYSGGGTEAFF. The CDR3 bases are TGTGCCAGCAGATCCTACTCGGGGGGCGGGACTGAAGCTTTCTTT.